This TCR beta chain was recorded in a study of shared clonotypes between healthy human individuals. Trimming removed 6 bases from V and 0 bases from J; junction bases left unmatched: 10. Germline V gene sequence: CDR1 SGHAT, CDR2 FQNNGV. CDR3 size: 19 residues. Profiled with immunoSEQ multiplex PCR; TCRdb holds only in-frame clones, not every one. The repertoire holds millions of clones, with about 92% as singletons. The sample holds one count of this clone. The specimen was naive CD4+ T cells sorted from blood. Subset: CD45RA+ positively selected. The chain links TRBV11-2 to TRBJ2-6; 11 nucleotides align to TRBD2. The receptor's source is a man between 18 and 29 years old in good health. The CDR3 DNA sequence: TGTGCCAGCAGACCAGGGACTAGCGGAGAGAGCTCTGGGGCCAACGTCCTGACTTTC. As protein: CASRPGTSGESSGANVLTF.